This T cell receptor beta chain appears in the sequencing data of a study of T-cell memory formation after mild COVID-19. Study context: Most TCR clusters belonged to a single donor.

This clonotype was seen only a few times. In germline, CDR1 is KGHSH, CDR2 LQKENI. The CDR3 is made up of 20 amino acids. Trimming removed 3 bases from V and 2 bases from J; junction bases left unmatched: 16. TCRdb fed the 5' RACE reads into MiXCR, producing one record per CDR3 protein. The data contain about 420,000 distinct CDR3 sequences, 20% to 25% of them singletons. The chain uses TRBV18 and TRBJ2-6; 7 positions agree with TRBD2. The receptor comes from an adult woman who had mild COVID-19 (a few samples of this study predate the infection). Cell type and time point are not known. The sequencing input was PBMCs or a T cell subset sorted from them (not recorded which). The CDR3 loop is CASSPLPPQGGIAGANVLTF. The DNA of the CDR3 is TGTGCCAGCTCACCCCTACCGCCTCAGGGAGGGATCGCTGGGGCCAACGTCCTGACTTTC.